The 27 T cell receptor beta chains reported below all come from one sample, sequenced in a study of identical twins. From the 5' RACE reads, TCRdb called clonotypes with MiXCR, one entry per CDR3 protein. The sample yields under 500,000 distinct CDR3 sequences, roughly an eighth seen once. This same sample was also part of a study on yellow fever vaccine responses in identical twins.

Sequencing input: CD4+ T cells sorted from blood. The receptors come from a woman in her late teens or twenties in good health.

The rearrangement joins TRBV6-2 or TRBV6-3 to TRBJ1-1; D unclear. V was shortened by 6 bases and J by 0 bases, with 8 bases between the two germline ends. The germline V gene encodes CDR1 MNHEY and CDR2 SVGEGT. This CDR3 spans 13 amino acids. The CDR3 sequence: CASSPNLNTEAFF. CDR3 DNA sequence: TGTGCCAGCAGCCCCAACTTGAACACTGAAGCTTTCTTT.

V and J are TRBV24-1 and TRBJ2-1; 8 nucleotides match TRBD1. J lost 6 bases, V lost 7 bases, and 7 bases had no gene match. Per germline, CDR1 KGHDR and CDR2 SFDVKD. The CDR3 has 14 amino acids. The CDR3, as DNA: TGTGCCACCAGCCGGACAGGGCCCCCCAATGAGCAGTTCTTC. This codes for CATSRTGPPNEQFF.

The chain joins TRBV5-1 to TRBJ2-7, with D tentatively TRBD2 (6 bases). With 4 bases removed from V and 7 bases from J, the gap between germline ends came to 21 bases. The CDR3 runs to 15 residues. Germline V gene data show CDR1 as SGHRS and CDR2 as YFSETQ. CDR3 bases: TGCGCCAGCAGCACTGGGACTCCCGGATCTCGGGAGCAGTACTTC. As protein: CASSTGTPGSREQYF.

The rearrangement joins TRBV20-1 to TRBJ2-2; D remains ambiguous. Deletions cut 3 bases from V and 4 bases from J, with 9 bases between. Germline V CDR1 and CDR2: DFQATT, SNEGSKA (reference sequence). This CDR3 spans 13 amino acids. CDR3 nucleotides: TGCAGTGCTAGGCCTTTGGTCACCGGGGAGCTGTTTTTT. Translating gives CSARPLVTGELFF.

This clonotype was found a few times. V usage is TRBV15 and J usage is TRBJ2-7; D is ambiguous. The germline gives CDR1 LNHNV, CDR2 YYDKDF (reference sequence). The CDR3 covers 13 residues. The V end was cut by 3 bases, the J end by 2 bases, with 8 bases between. CDR3 amino acids: CATSSRLTYEQYF. The CDR3 nucleotides are TGTGCCACCAGCAGCAGACTGACCTACGAGCAGTACTTC.

The V call is TRBV27, the J call TRBJ2-5; 8 bases fit TRBD1. Trimming took 3 bases from V and 5 from J; bases not matched to a gene: 5. This CDR3 has 14 amino acids. Germline V gene lookup returns CDR1 MNHEY and CDR2 SMNVEV (reference sequence). CDR3 DNA sequence: TGTGCCAGCAGTTTTCGACAGGGGCACGAGACCCAGTACTTC. It specifies CASSFRQGHETQYF.

The rearrangement links TRBV12-3 or TRBV12-4 to TRBJ2-2; D remains unclear. Trimming pared 5 bases from V and 6 bases from J, leaving 10 bases between. CDR3 length: 13 residues. The CDR3 region is CASSPVIPGELFF. DNA of the CDR3: TGTGCCAGCAGTCCCGTCATTCCCGGGGAGCTGTTTTTT.

In its sample, this clonotype was seen many times. The V gene is TRBV3-1, the J gene TRBJ2-5; D unresolved. The CDR3 has 12 residues. Between the trimmed V and J ends, which lost 3 bases and 2 bases, there was a span of 4 bases. The germline gives CDR1 LGHDT, CDR2 YNNKEL (reference sequence). Written as DNA, the CDR3 is TGTGCCAGCAGCCAGGTGCAAGAGACCCAGTACTTC. Its translation is CASSQVQETQYF.

The chain combines TRBV3-1 with TRBJ2-1; 8 nucleotides line up with TRBD2. The germline CDR1 and CDR2 sequences are LGHDT and YNNKEL (reference sequence). Trimming removed 2 bases from V and 10 bases from J; junction bases left unmatched: 16. The CDR3 has 17 amino acids. This CDR3 is CASSQKRPGTRIAEQFF. CDR3 nucleotides: TGTGCCAGCAGCCAAAAAAGGCCCGGGACTAGAATCGCCGAGCAGTTCTTC.

This clonotype was found a few times. The rearrangement joins TRBV27 to TRBJ2-3; 11 bases match TRBD2. The CDR3 extends over 19 amino acids. CDR1 and CDR2 (germline): MNHEY, SMNVEV (reference sequence). V shed 3 bases and J 3 bases; nucleotides not matched to a gene: 14. The CDR3 DNA reads as TGTGCCAGCAGTTTTTTGGGACTAGCGGACTCATATGGAACAGATACGCAGTATTTT. This translates into CASSFLGLADSYGTDTQYF.

Ten or more counts support this clonotype. V is TRBV7-9 and J is TRBJ1-1, with no clear D. Between the trimmed V and J ends, which lost 1 base and 7 bases, there was a span of 13 bases. Per the germline V gene, CDR1 is SEHNR and CDR2 is FQNEAQ (reference sequence). This CDR3 region has 14 residues. The CDR3 region has the DNA TGTGCCAGCAGCTTAGAGGGCAGCGCCATTGAAGCTTTCTTT. Protein: CASSLEGSAIEAFF.

A few counts support this clonotype. The J gene is TRBJ1-1, the V gene TRBV3-1, with D possibly matching TRBD1 (6 bases). This CDR3 has 16 residues. V lost 1 base to trimming and J lost 3 bases, with 15 bases between them. The germline V gene has CDR1 LGHDT and CDR2 YNNKEL (reference sequence). The CDR3 is CASSQVPGAGDTEAFF. DNA for the CDR3: TGTGCCAGCAGCCAAGTCCCGGGGGCAGGGGACACTGAAGCTTTCTTT.

In its sample, this clonotype was seen many times. The gene calls are TRBV7-9 and TRBJ2-7; 7 bases fit TRBD1. From germline, CDR1 is SEHNR and CDR2 FQNEAQ (reference sequence). The V gene end was trimmed by 5 bases and the J gene end by 6 bases; junction bases not matched to a gene: 4. The CDR3 has 12 amino acids. In DNA form, the CDR3 reads TGTGCCAGCAGCGAACAGGGGTTCGAGCAGTACTTC. It yields the protein CASSEQGFEQYF.

V gene TRBV6-4 combines with J gene TRBJ2-3; D may be TRBD1 (5 bases). CDR3 size: 14 residues. V lost 2 bases, J lost 3 bases, and 9 bases lay in between. Looked up from germline, CDR1 is MRHNA and CDR2 is SNTAGT. Written as DNA, the CDR3 is TGTGCCAGCAGTGACGACAGTATAACAGATACGCAGTATTTT. This codes for CASSDDSITDTQYF.

In its sample, this clonotype was seen many times. J is TRBJ2-7 and V is TRBV12-3 or TRBV12-4; the D gene is possibly TRBD1 (6 bases). Trimming removed 4 bases from V and 2 bases from J, with 12 bases in between. The CDR3 has 14 amino acids. The CDR3 sequence is CASSYRDNTYEQYF. For the CDR3, the DNA is TGTGCCAGCAGTTACCGGGACAACACCTACGAGCAGTACTTC.

V usage is TRBV7-2 and J usage is TRBJ2-2, with D perhaps TRBD2 (6 bases). CDR3 length: 16 residues. Germline V CDR1 and CDR2: SGHTA, FQGNSA. The V and J ends lost 5 bases and 2 bases respectively, with 15 bases between them. The CDR3 region is CASSTYGRGNTGELFF. CDR3 nucleotide sequence: TGTGCCAGCAGCACCTACGGGCGGGGAAACACCGGGGAGCTGTTTTTT.

This clonotype was picked up a small number of times. The rearrangement links TRBV12-3 or TRBV12-4 to TRBJ2-1; the D is unclear. The CDR3 extends over 15 amino acids. The ends were cut back, 5 bases at V and 4 bases at J, with 15 bases in the middle. CDR3 residues: CASSPNSGGYNEQFF. The CDR3 coding sequence is TGTGCCAGCAGTCCAAACTCGGGTGGATACAATGAGCAGTTCTTC.

The CDR3 bases are TGTGCCAGCAGCCTAGGGGCCGCAGGGCGAGAGACCCAGTACTTC. Its translation: CASSLGAAGRETQYF. This chain uses TRBV2 with TRBJ2-5, with a tentative D call TRBD1 (5 bases). Trimming shortened V by 6 bases and J by 4 bases, and 18 bases separated the two germline ends. The germline V gene has CDR1 SNHLY and CDR2 FYNNEI. The CDR3 spans 15 residues. The variable domain in full, with the rest retrieved from reference TRBV2 and TRBJ2-5, is EPEVTQTPSHQVTQMGQEVILRCVPISNHLYFYWYRQILGQKVEFLVSFYNNEISEKSEIFDDQFSVERPDGSNFTLKIRSTKLEDSAMYFCASSLGAAGRETQYFGPGTRLLVL.

There are a few counts of this clonotype. The chain has TRBV11-2 and TRBJ2-7; 10 nucleotides match TRBD2. This CDR3 has 16 residues. V lost 4 bases and J lost 4; bases outside the gene matches: 10. Germline V gives CDR1 SGHAT, CDR2 FQNNGV. The DNA of the CDR3 is TGTGCCAGCAGCTCACGAGTAGCGGGGGGTATGTACGAGCAGTACTTC. It encodes CASSSRVAGGMYEQYF.

This clonotype was seen ten or more times. This rearrangement joins TRBV6-6 to TRBJ1-1; tentative D call: TRBD1 (5 bases). CDR3 length: 12 amino acids. Trimming took 7 bases from V and 1 from J, leaving 7 bases between them. CDR1 MNHNY and CDR2 SVGAGI come from the germline V gene (reference sequence). DNA for the CDR3: TGTGCCAGCAATACAGGGAACACTGAAGCTTTCTTT. Translation gives CASNTGNTEAFF.

The chain uses TRBV2 and TRBJ2-1; D might be TRBD1 or TRBD2, each matching 5 bases. The germline gives CDR1 SNHLY, CDR2 FYNNEI. The V and J ends lost 2 bases and 1 base respectively, with 12 bases between them. The CDR3 has 16 residues. DNA of the CDR3: TGTGCCAGCAGTGAACAGTCTGGGGGTTCCTACAATGAGCAGTTCTTC. Its protein product is CASSEQSGGSYNEQFF. Full variable domain (remainder filled in from reference TRBV2 and TRBJ2-1): EPEVTQTPSHQVTQMGQEVILRCVPISNHLYFYWYRQILGQKVEFLVSFYNNEISEKSEIFDDQFSVERPDGSNFTLKIRSTKLEDSAMYFCASSEQSGGSYNEQFFGPGTRLTVL.

There are many counts of this clonotype. This chain links TRBV20-1 with TRBJ2-2; 7 nucleotides line up with TRBD1. Germline values: CDR1 DFQATT, CDR2 SNEGSKA (reference sequence). The length of the CDR3 is 12 residues. Trimming took 5 bases from V and 6 from J; bases not matched to a gene: 3. The CDR3 DNA is TGCAGTGCTGCACAGGGGCCCGGGGAGCTGTTTTTT. Amino acids: CSAAQGPGELFF.

The table lists this clonotype with a few counts. The chain joins TRBV7-9 to TRBJ2-1; D is unclear. V gave up 5 bases and J gave up 5 bases, with 10 bases separating them. The germline V gene has CDR1 SEHNR and CDR2 FQNEAQ (reference sequence). This CDR3 contains 13 residues. This CDR3 is CASSPGYNNEQFF. The DNA of the CDR3 is TGTGCCAGCAGCCCAGGCTATAACAATGAGCAGTTCTTC.

The table lists this clonotype with many counts. The rearrangement uses TRBV29-1 and TRBJ2-7; D might be TRBD1 (5 bases). CDR3 length: 11 residues. CDR1 is SQVTM, CDR2 ANQGSEA, per germline. V was shortened by 4 bases and J by 2 bases, with 6 bases between the two germline ends. The CDR3 bases are TGCAGCGTTGTAGGGGCCTACGAGCAGTACTTC. Its protein product is CSVVGAYEQYF.

This clonotype was counted a few times. The chain recombines TRBV6-1 with TRBJ2-5; D call uncertain. Germline V lookup: CDR1 MNHNS, CDR2 SASEGT. CDR3 length: 13 residues. Trimming removed 8 bases at V and 3 bases at J, with 13 bases between. This chain's CDR3 is CASEQRIKETQYF. Written as DNA, the CDR3 is TGTGCCAGCGAACAACGGATTAAAGAGACCCAGTACTTC.

The chain recombines TRBV11-2 with TRBJ2-3; a possible D gene is TRBD2 (5 bases). The germline CDR1 and CDR2 sequences are SGHAT and FQNNGV. This CDR3 is 23 amino acids long. The V end lost 1 base, the J end lost 2 bases, and 34 bases lay between the germline ends. The CDR3 DNA follows: TGTGCCAGCAGCTTAGTTCGTTTCCGAGCGGACCCCAAGATTTCCCGCAACACAGATACGCAGTATTTT. This sequence encodes CASSLVRFRADPKISRNTDTQYF.

This clonotype was seen a handful of times. This chain joins TRBV6-1 and TRBJ2-5, with TRBD2 as a possible D gene (5 bases). The CDR3 is 14 amino acids. Germline assignment: CDR1 MNHNS and CDR2 SASEGT. Trimming took off 6 bases at V and 5 bases at J, with 16 bases between the two ends. CDR3 loop: CASRTGDMVETQYF. DNA of the CDR3: TGTGCCAGCAGGACCGGGGATATGGTGGAGACCCAGTACTTC.